The TCR beta chain described here comes from a study of molecular identifiers for immune sequencing clone quantification. Study findings and constraints: Over 99% of effector molecules, yet under 1% of naive-cell molecules, were held by clones above 20 RNA copies.

The CDR3 contains 14 residues. CDR1 is MNHEY, CDR2 SVGAGI, per germline. V lost 5 bases to trimming and J lost 4 bases, with 14 bases between them. This clonotype has ten or more counts. Its target is unknown. The authors built bulk TCR libraries by previously described methods with listed TCR primers. One entry per CDR3 protein results from TCRdb running MiXCR on the PCR reads. This table holds 60,000 to 75,000 distinct CDR3 sequences, around a fifth found once. The CD8+CD4-CCR7+CD45RA+ phenotype defined the sorted naive CD8 T cells. The chain combines TRBV6-5 with TRBJ1-1; weak D call: TRBD1 (5 bases). The sample taken for sequencing was naive CD8+ T cells from blood, with Jurkat cell RNA spiked in. Subset reported: FACS-sorted CD8+CD4-CCR7+CD45RA+ naive T cells. This TCR derives from a human donor in good health. Some libraries in this study had Jurkat cell RNA spiked in. CDR3: CASSPGPSITEAFF. DNA of the CDR3: TGTGCCAGCAGTCCAGGGCCAAGTATCACTGAAGCTTTCTTT.